Listed here is a single T cell receptor (beta chain). Its antigen remains undetermined. No base-level quality is on record; no much larger clone is a single base apart. Sample time point, as interpreted from the label and publication: baseline before first vaccination. The vaccinee samples were drawn from two UK trials, COV001 and COV002, one of which was a single-blind randomized controlled phase 2/3 trial testing AZD1222 (ChAdOx1 nCoV-19) in healthy adults. Trial participant PBMC samples were collected at day 0 and day 28 after the second dose for TCRbeta chain sequencing. From V the trimming removes 3 bases and from J it removes 7 bases, while the gene matches leave 5 bases of the junction unaccounted for. Counted from cysteine to phenylalanine, this CDR3 has 15 amino acids. Only the CDR3 DNA is retained, 45 bases long and in frame from the first base. CDR1 and CDR2, looked up from the germline V gene, are SNHLY and FYNNEI.

The sample comes from a study of T cell responses to AZD1222 COVID-19 vaccine listed by TCRdb under 2021. For the wider study: AZD1222 recipients given second doses at about 4 weeks or at about 12 weeks were pooled, since spike-specific TCR depth and breadth were not found to differ between the two schedules. Trial participants were enrolled by age into subgroups of 18-55, 56-69 and 70-plus years, and around 140, 26 and 57 TCR-sequenced participants, respectively, were included in these subgroups. A total of over 230 trial participants underwent TCR sequencing, of whom about 200 received two doses of AZD1222 and some 26 received two doses of the MenACWY control vaccine. Paper-wide results and their limitations: Spike-specific TCR breadth and depth rose significantly after two AZD1222 doses compared with day 0 and with MenACWY recipients. Epitopes outside the regions mutated in the B.1.351 and B.1.1.7 variants were reportedly recognized by nearly half of the unique spike-specific TCRs. The whole spike protein was spanned by vaccine-associated CD4 TCRs, and dominant responses were seen in regions 160-218 and 743-854. Because no samples from the day 14 peak response were available, repertoires could be characterized only after the peak T cell response. Only six AZD1222 recipients were SARS-CoV-2 seropositive at baseline, limiting conclusions about previously exposed vaccinees. Participants were mostly white British, with more females than males. The authors suggested clonal diversity may have been underestimated. The 56-69-year group was small, and its depth increase did not reach significance, likely because of low power.

The CDR3 regions of human TCRbeta chains were analyzed by immunosequencing. In the original analysis: Repertoire TCRs were matched against a reference library of SARS-CoV-2-specific TCRs generated with the MIRA antigen-specificity platform. Breadth was defined as the fraction of unique TCRs that were SARS-CoV-2-associated, and depth was defined as the fraction of total T cells that were SARS-CoV-2-associated. Each spike-specific TCR was assigned to its reactive spike region and to a CD4 or CD8 class using the MIRA data. Log10-transformed breadth and depth values were compared by one-way ANOVA with Sidak's multiple comparisons tests. Sourced from immuneACCESS, this table was stored by TCRdb with only in-frame sequences that have V and J called. A share of the clones is absent; for the studies checked, an unresolved V gene accounts for under half, and the remainder has no known explanation. The V and J calls and clone size were taken over from that table, and D and trimming were inferred from the DNA. Present in this sample are under 150,000 clones, about 90% of which were seen just once. Clones ranked in the top ten supply 5.2% of the sample.

Here the chain combines TRBV2 and TRBJ1-6, with 8 junctional bases fitting TRBD1. The sequence was obtained from an adult in good health. Sequenced material: peripheral blood, taken on day 0 of AZD1222 vaccination. CDR3 protein: CASSDQGAKNSPLHF. The sequenced DNA is TGTGCCAGCAGTGATCAGGGGGCCAAGAATTCACCCCTCCACTTT.